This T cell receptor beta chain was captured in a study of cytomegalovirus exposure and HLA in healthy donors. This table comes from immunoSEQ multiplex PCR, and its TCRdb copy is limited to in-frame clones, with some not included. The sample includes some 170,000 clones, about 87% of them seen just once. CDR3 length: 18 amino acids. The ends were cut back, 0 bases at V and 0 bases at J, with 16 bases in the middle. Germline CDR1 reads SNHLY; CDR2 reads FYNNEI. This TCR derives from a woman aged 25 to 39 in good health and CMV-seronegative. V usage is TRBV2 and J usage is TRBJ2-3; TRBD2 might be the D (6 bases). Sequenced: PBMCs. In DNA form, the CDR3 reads TGTGCCAGCAGTGAAGCTGAAACGGCGGGGTCTAGCACAGATACGCAGTATTTT. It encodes CASSEAETAGSSTDTQYF.